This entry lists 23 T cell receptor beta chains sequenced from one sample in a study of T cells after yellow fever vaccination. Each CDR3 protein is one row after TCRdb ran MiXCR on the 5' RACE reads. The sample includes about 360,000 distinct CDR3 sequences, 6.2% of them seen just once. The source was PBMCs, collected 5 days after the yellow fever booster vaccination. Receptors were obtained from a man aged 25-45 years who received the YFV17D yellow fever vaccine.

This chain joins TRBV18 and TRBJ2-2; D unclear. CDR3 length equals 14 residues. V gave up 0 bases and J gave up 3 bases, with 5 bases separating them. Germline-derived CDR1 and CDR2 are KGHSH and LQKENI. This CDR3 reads CASSPPTHTGELFF. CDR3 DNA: TGTGCCAGCTCACCACCAACACACACCGGGGAGCTGTTTTTT.

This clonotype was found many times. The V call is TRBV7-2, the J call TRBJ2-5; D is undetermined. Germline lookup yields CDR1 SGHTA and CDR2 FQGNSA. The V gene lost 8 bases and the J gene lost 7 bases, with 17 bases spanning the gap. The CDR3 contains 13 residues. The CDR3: CASSHEVARTQYF. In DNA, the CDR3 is TGTGCCAGCTCCCACGAAGTGGCGAGGACCCAGTACTTC.

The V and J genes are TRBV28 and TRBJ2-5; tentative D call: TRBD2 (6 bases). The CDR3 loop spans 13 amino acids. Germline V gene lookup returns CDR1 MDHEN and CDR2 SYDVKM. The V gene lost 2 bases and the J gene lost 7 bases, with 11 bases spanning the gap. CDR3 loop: CASSLRRDLTQYF. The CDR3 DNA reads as TGTGCCAGCAGTTTACGGCGGGATCTGACCCAGTACTTC.

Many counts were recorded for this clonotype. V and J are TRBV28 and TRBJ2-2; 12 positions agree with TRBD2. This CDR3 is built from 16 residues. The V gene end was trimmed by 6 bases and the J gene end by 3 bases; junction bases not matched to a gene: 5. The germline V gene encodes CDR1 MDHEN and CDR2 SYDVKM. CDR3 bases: TGTGCCAGCAGCCCTAGCGGGAGGGAAGACACCGGGGAGCTGTTTTTT. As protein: CASSPSGREDTGELFF.

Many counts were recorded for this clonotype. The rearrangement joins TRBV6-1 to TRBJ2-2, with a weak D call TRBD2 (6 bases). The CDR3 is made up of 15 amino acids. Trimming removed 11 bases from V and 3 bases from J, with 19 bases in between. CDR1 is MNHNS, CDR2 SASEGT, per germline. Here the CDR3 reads CASGPPTGDTGELFF. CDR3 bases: TGTGCCTCGGGTCCTCCCACGGGAGACACCGGGGAGCTGTTTTTT.

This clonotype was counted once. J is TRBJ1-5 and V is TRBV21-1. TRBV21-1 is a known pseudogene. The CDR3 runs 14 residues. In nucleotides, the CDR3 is TGTGCCAGCAGCAAATGGAAAGGAGATCAGCCCCAGCATTTT. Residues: CASSKWKGDQPQHF.

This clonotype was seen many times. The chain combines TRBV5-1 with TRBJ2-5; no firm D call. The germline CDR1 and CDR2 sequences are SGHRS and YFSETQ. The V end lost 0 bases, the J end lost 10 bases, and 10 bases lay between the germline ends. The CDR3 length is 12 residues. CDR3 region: CASSLDPRDQYF. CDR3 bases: TGCGCCAGCAGCTTGGACCCTAGGGACCAGTACTTC.

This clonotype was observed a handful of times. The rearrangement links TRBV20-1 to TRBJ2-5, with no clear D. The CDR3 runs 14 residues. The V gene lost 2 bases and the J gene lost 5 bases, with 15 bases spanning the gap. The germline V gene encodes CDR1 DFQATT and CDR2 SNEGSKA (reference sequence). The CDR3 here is CSARSGRPGETQYF. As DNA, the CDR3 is TGCAGTGCTAGATCCGGTCGGCCCGGGGAGACCCAGTACTTC.

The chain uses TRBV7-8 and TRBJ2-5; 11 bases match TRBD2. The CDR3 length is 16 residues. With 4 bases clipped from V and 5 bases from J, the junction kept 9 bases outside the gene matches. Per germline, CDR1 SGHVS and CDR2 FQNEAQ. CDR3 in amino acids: CASSYGLAGWDETQYF. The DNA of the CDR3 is TGTGCCAGCAGCTACGGACTAGCGGGTTGGGACGAGACCCAGTACTTC. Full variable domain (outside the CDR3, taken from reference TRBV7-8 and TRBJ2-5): GAGVSQSPRYKVAKRGQDVALRCDPISGHVSLFWYQQALGQGPEFLTYFQNEAQLDKSGLPSDRFFAERPEGSVSTLKIQRTQQEDSAVYLCASSYGLAGWDETQYFGPGTRLLVL.

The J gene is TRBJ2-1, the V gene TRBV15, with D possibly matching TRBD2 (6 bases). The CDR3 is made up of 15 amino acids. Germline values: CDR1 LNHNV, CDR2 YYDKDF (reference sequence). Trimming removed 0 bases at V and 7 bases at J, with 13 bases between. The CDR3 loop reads CATSRELGGWNEQFF. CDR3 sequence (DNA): TGTGCCACCAGCAGAGAATTGGGGGGTTGGAATGAGCAGTTCTTC.

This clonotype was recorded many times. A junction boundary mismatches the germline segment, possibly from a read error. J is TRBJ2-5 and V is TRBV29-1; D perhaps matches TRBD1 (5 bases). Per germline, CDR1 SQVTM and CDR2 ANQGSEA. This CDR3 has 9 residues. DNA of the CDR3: TGCAGCGGGGGATGGGGCAGGGACTTC. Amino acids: CSGGWGRDF.

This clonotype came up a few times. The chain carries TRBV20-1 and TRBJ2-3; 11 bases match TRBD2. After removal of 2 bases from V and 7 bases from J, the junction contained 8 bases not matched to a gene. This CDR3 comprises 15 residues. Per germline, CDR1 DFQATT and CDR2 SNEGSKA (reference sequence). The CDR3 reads CSARLVAGGRNTQYF. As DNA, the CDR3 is TGCAGTGCTAGACTAGTAGCGGGAGGGCGAAATACGCAGTATTTT.

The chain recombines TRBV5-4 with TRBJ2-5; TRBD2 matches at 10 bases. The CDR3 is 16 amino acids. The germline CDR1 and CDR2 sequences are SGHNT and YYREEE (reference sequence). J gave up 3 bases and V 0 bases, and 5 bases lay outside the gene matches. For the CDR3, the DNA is TGTGCCAGCAGCTTGGGGAGACTAGCGGGCAAAGAGACCCAGTACTTC. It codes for CASSLGRLAGKETQYF.

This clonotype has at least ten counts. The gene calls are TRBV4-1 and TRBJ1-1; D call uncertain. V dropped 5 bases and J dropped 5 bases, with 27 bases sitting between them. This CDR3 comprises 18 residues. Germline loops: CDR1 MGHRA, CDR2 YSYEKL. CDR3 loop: CASSTPGGSEIKGTEAFF. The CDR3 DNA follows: TGCGCCAGCAGCACCCCCGGCGGCAGTGAGATAAAAGGGACTGAAGCTTTCTTT.

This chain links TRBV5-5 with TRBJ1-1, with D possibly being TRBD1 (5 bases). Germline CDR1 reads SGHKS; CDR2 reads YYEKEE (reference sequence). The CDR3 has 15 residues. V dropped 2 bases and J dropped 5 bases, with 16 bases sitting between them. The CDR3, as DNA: TGTGCCAGCAGCTTTCTTTCAGGGAGATCAACTGAAGCTTTCTTT. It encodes CASSFLSGRSTEAFF.

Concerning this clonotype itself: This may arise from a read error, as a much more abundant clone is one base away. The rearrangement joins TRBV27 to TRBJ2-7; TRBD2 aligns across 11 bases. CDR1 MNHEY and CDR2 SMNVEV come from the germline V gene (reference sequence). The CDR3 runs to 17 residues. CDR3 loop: CASSGFASGRSSYERYF. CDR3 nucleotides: TGTGCCAGCAGTGGCTTTGCTAGCGGGAGGAGTTCCTACGAGCGGTACTTC.

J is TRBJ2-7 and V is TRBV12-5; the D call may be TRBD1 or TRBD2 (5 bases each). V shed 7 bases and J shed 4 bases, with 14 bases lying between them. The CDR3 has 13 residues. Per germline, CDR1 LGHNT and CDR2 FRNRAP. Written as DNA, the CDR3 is TGTGCTAGTGCCCCAGGTTGGGGGTACGAGCAGTACTTC. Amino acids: CASAPGWGYEQYF.

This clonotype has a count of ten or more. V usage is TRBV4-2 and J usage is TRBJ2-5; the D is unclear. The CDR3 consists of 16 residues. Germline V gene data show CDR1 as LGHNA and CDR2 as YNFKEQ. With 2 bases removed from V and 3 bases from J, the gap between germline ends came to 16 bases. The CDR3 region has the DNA TGTGCCAGCAGCCAACGCGCCATGTATTCGGAAGAGACCCAGTACTTC. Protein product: CASSQRAMYSEETQYF.

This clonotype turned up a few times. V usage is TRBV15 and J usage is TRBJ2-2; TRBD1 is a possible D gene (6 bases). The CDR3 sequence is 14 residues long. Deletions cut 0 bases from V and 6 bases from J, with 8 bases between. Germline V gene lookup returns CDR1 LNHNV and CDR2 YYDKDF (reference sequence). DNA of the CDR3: TGTGCCACCAGCAGAGATTGGGGGCCCGGGGAGCTGTTTTTT. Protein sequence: CATSRDWGPGELFF.

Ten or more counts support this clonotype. CDR3 in amino acids: CASRGAGLAGANTGELFF. CDR3 DNA: TGTGCCAGCAGGGGCGCGGGACTAGCGGGGGCGAACACCGGGGAGCTGTTTTTT. The V and J genes are TRBV27 and TRBJ2-2; the match to TRBD2 covers 14 bases. The germline gives CDR1 MNHEY, CDR2 SMNVEV (reference sequence). This CDR3 spans 18 amino acids. The junction had 6 bases not matched to a gene; V was cut back by 6 bases and J by 0 bases.

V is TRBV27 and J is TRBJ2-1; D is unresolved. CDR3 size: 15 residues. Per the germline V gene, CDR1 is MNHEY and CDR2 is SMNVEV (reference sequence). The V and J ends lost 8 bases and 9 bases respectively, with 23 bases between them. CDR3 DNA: TGTGCCAGCCGGTTAGGTATTCGGTTTGGTGGTGAGCAGTTCTTC. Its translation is CASRLGIRFGGEQFF.

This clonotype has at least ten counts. CDR3 in DNA: TGTGCCAGTAGTATCCGAGATACGCAGTATTTT. It yields the protein CASSIRDTQYF. The V call is TRBV19, the J call TRBJ2-3; D remains unclear. V was trimmed by 3 bases and J by 5 bases, leaving 3 bases between them. Germline CDR1 is LNHDA and CDR2 is SQIVND (reference sequence). The CDR3 is 11 amino acids. The full variable domain, in which reference TRBV19 and TRBJ2-3 provide the parts outside the CDR3, is DGGITQSPKYLFRKEGQNVTLSCEQNLNHDAMYWYRQDPGQGLRLIYYSQIVNDFQKGDIAEGYSVSREKKESFPLTVTSAQKNPTAFYLCASSIRDTQYFGPGTRLTVL.

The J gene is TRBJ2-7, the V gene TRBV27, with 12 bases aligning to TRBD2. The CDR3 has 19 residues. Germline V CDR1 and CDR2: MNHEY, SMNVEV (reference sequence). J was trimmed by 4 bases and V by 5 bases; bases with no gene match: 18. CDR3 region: CASSPTGRLAGAHVYEQYF. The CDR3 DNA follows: TGTGCCAGCAGTCCCACCGGAAGACTAGCGGGGGCCCATGTGTACGAGCAGTACTTC.